The present T cell receptor beta chain was sequenced within a study of cytomegalovirus exposure and HLA in healthy donors. The CDR3 sequence is 15 residues long. V was clipped by 7 bases and J by 1 base, with 16 bases between them. Germline V gene lookup returns CDR1 MNHEY and CDR2 SVGAGI. Concerning this clone: What it recognizes is unknown.

Overall study findings and caveats: A list of 150 or so TCR beta chains associated with cytomegalovirus was given.

Sequencing was performed with immunoSEQ multiplex PCR; in TCRdb, only in-frame clones are kept and a portion is missing. Among about 68,000 clones, roughly 96% were seen once, and the ten largest hold under 2.5%. The clonotype comes from a man between 18 and 35 years old in good health and CMV-seronegative. The chain carries TRBV6-5 and TRBJ2-5; D may be TRBD1 (5 bases). The sample consisted of PBMCs. CDR3 in amino acids: CASTSDTSPQETQYF. The DNA of the CDR3 is TGTGCCAGCACGTCGGACACCTCCCCCCAAGAGACCCAGTACTTC.